This TCR beta chain was identified during a study of Ad26.COV2.S vaccination and SARS-CoV-2 variants. Background on the study: The Ad26.COV2.S arm of the COV1001 trial was where the donor was placed. Findings of the study overall: In TCR breadth and depth analyses, total T cell responses may have been underestimated.

Assay: immunoSEQ multiplex PCR; the TCRdb copy retains only in-frame clones and omits some. The sample has around 450,000 clones, 89% seen once. A remark on this clone: What it binds is not known.

V was cut by 5 bases and J by 2 bases, with 19 bases left in between. The germline CDR1 and CDR2 sequences are LNHDA and SQIVND (reference sequence). There are 16 residues in the CDR3. Sample treatment: around 19 received Ad26.COV2.S at low or high dose, single or two shots; roughly five received placebo; per-sample allocation not given. After the first vaccine or placebo injection, samples were drawn on day 63. The rearrangement joins TRBV19 to TRBJ2-7; weak D call: TRBD1 (6 bases). This receptor was taken from a person between 18 and 60 years old who received the Ad26.COV2.S COVID-19 vaccine or a placebo. The sample consisted of peripheral blood, taken in a trial of Ad26.COV2.S vaccine versus placebo. CDR3 region: CASSAYPGQPAYEQYF. CDR3 in DNA: TGTGCCAGTAGTGCCTATCCGGGACAACCAGCCTACGAGCAGTACTTC.